Following are 7 T cell receptor beta chains from one sample sequenced in a study of T cells after yellow fever vaccination. TCRdb ran MiXCR on the 5' RACE reads and lists one entry per CDR3 protein. Here the sample spans about 340,000 distinct CDR3 sequences, roughly 4% being singletons. Source: PBMCs, taken 5 days after the yellow fever booster vaccination. These receptors all stem from a man between 18 and 35 years old who received the YFV17D yellow fever vaccine.

This clonotype was detected only a few times. The V gene is TRBV5-1, the J gene TRBJ1-2, with 9 bases fitting TRBD1. After removal of 0 bases from V and 5 bases from J, the junction contained 2 bases not matched to a gene. This CDR3 spans 14 amino acids. Germline-derived CDR1 and CDR2 are SGHRS and YFSETQ. CDR3 loop: CASSLVDRGYGYTF. CDR3 in DNA: TGCGCCAGCAGCTTGGTGGACAGGGGATATGGCTACACCTTC.

This clonotype has only a few counts. The genes are TRBV4-1 and TRBJ2-1; D not resolved. Between the trimmed V and J ends, which lost 0 bases and 0 bases, there was a span of 9 bases. The CDR3 runs 16 residues. Germline CDR1 and CDR2: MGHRA and YSYEKL. CDR3 amino acids: CASSQDRASSYNEQFF. DNA of the CDR3: TGCGCCAGCAGCCAAGATAGGGCTAGCTCCTACAATGAGCAGTTCTTC.

This clonotype was observed at least ten times. This chain links TRBV20-1 with TRBJ1-2; 9 bases fit TRBD1. Per germline, CDR1 DFQATT and CDR2 SNEGSKA (reference sequence). J was trimmed by 6 bases and V by 2 bases; bases with no gene match: 7. The CDR3 runs 14 residues. The CDR3 region has the DNA TGCAGTGCTAGACTTTACCGGGACAGGGATGGCTACACCTTC. The encoded protein is CSARLYRDRDGYTF.

The chain couples TRBV12-5 to TRBJ1-2; no clear D. The CDR3 loop spans 14 amino acids. V lost 6 bases to trimming and J lost 2 bases, with 13 bases between them. Germline lookup yields CDR1 LGHNT and CDR2 FRNRAP. CDR3 bases: TGTGCTAGTGGACTGGCCGCAACCAACTATGGCTACACCTTC. This sequence encodes CASGLAATNYGYTF.

The genes are TRBV21-1 and TRBJ2-7; the table's D call, TRBD1, was not checked against the DNA. TRBV21-1 is labeled a pseudogene. The CDR3 is 17 amino acids. The CDR3 nucleotides read TGTGCCAGCAGCGACCAGGCCGGGACAGGCGCTTCGTACGAGCAGTACTTC. The encoded protein is CASSDQAGTGASYEQYF.

The gene calls are TRBV19 and TRBJ2-1; 7 nucleotides agree with TRBD2. Germline V lookup: CDR1 LNHDA, CDR2 SQIVND (reference sequence). V lost 6 bases and J lost 4; bases outside the gene matches: 3. This CDR3 region has 13 residues. The CDR3 DNA sequence: TGTGCCAGTAGCGGGGGGAGATACAATGAGCAGTTCTTC. As protein: CASSGGRYNEQFF.

This clonotype was recorded many times. This rearrangement joins TRBV5-1 to TRBJ1-6, with 8 bases fitting TRBD1. CDR1 and CDR2 (germline): SGHRS, YFSETQ. The V and J ends lost 4 bases and 12 bases, in that order; junction bases with no gene match: 6. This CDR3 spans 13 amino acids. The CDR3 DNA is TGCGCCAGCAGCCTGACAGGGGAGGAACCCCTCCACTTT. It codes for CASSLTGEEPLHF.